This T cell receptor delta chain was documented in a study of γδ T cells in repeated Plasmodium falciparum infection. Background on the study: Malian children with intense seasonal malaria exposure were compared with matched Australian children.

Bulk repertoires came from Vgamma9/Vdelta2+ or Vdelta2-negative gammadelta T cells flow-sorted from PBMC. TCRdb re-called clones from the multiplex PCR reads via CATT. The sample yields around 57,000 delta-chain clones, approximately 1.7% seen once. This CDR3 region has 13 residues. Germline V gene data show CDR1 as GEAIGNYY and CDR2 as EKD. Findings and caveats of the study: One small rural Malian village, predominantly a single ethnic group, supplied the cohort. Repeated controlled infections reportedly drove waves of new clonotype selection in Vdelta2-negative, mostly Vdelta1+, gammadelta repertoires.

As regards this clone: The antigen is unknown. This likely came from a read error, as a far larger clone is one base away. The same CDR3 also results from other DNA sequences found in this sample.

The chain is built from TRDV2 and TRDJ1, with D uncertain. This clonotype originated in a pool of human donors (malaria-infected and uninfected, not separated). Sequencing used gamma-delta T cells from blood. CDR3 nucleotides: TGTGCCTGTGACACCGGGTACACTGATAAACTCATCTTT. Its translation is CACDTGYTDKLIF.